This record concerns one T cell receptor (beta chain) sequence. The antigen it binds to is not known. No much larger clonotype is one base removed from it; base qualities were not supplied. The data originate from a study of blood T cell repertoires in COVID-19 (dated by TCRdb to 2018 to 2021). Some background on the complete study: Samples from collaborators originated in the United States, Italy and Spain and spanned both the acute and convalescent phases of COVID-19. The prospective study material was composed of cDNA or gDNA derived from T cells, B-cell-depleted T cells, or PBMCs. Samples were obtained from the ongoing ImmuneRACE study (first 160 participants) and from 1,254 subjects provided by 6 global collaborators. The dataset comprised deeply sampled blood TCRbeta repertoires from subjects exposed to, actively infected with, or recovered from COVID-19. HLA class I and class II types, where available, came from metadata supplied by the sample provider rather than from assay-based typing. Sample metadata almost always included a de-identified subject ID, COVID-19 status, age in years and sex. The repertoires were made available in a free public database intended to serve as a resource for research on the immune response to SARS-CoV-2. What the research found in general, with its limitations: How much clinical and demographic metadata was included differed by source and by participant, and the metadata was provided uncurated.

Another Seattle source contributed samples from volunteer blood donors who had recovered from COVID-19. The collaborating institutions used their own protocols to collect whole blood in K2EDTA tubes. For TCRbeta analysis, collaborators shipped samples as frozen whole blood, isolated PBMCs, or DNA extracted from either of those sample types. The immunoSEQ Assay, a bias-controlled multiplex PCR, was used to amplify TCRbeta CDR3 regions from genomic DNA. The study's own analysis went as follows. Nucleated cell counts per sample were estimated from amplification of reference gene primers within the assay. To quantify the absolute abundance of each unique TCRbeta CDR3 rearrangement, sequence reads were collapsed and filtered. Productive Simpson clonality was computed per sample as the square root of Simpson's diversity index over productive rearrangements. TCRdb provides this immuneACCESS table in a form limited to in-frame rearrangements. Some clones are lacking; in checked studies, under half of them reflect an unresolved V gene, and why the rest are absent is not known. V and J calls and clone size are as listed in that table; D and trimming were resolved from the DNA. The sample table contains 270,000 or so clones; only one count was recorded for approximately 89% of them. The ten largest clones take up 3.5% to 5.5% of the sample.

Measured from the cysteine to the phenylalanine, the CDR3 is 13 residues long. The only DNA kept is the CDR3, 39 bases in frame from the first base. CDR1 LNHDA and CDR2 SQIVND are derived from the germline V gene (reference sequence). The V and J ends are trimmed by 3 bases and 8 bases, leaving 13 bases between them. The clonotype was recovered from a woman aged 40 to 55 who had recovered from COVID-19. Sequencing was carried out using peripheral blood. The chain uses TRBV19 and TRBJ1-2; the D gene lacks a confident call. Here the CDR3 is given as CASSMARFGGYTF. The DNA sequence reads TGTGCCAGTAGTATGGCCAGGTTTGGAGGCTACACCTTC.